This T cell receptor (beta chain) was recovered during a study of T cell changes during pregnancy in multiple sclerosis. Profiling relied on immunoSEQ multiplex PCR, and the TCRdb table lists in-frame clones only, not all of them. Of 64,000 or so clones detected, approximately 90% appear once; the ten largest clones hold around 2.5%. After removal of 6 bases from V and 2 bases from J, the junction contained 4 bases not matched to a gene. The CDR3 has 14 residues. Germline CDR1 reads WSHSY; CDR2 reads SAAADI. The sample in question was peripheral blood, obtained in the first trimester of pregnancy. This chain joins TRBV10-2 and TRBJ1-5, with TRBD1 matching over 7 bases. This TCR was sampled from a female donor with multiple sclerosis, enrolled in a pregnancy study. CDR3 DNA: TGCGCCAGCAGACGCGGACAGGGCAATCAGCCCCAGCATTTT. It specifies CASRRGQGNQPQHF.